This T cell receptor beta chain was sequenced during a study of shared clonotypes between healthy human individuals. General observations from the study: Inspection by rarefaction showed sorted-subset sequencing to be incomplete despite large depth. An effect of sequencing depth on clonotype sharing among donors was expected.

Using immunoSEQ multiplex PCR, the repertoire was profiled, and TCRdb retains in-frame clones only, with some absent. The data contain about 680,000 clones, about three quarters of them singletons. The length of the CDR3 is 14 residues. CDR1 MNHEY and CDR2 SVGAGI come from the germline V gene. V lost 0 bases to trimming and J lost 5 bases, with 10 bases between them. Turning to this clone: What it recognizes is unknown.

The J gene is TRBJ2-5, the V gene TRBV6-5, with a possible D match to TRBD1 (5 bases). The sample consisted of memory CD4+ T cells sorted from blood. Subset defined: CD45RA-negative fraction. This TCR came from a woman in her twenties or thirties in good health. The CDR3 spells CASSYSQGDETQYF. As DNA, the CDR3 is TGTGCCAGCAGTTACTCCCAGGGCGACGAGACCCAGTACTTC.